The 26 T cell receptor beta chains presented below share a single source sample, sequenced in a study of identifying expanded T cells in peripheral blood. Profiling relied on immunoSEQ multiplex PCR, and the TCRdb table lists in-frame clones only, not all of them. The sample shows approximately 63,000 clones, about 87% of them seen only once. Sequenced sample: blood. These receptors were collected from a person between 18 and 70 years old in good health.

The CDR3 sequence: CASEQRNQPQHF. DNA for the CDR3: TGTGCCAGCGAGCAGAGGAATCAGCCCCAGCATTTT. The rearrangement uses TRBV28 and TRBJ1-5; no definite D call. This CDR3 is built from 12 residues. Germline CDR1 and CDR2: MDHEN and SYDVKM. Trimming cost V 8 bases and J 4 bases, with 9 bases left between them.

The rearrangement uses TRBV30 and TRBJ2-7; TRBD2 matches at 11 bases. With V trimmed by 1 base and J by 0 bases, 11 bases remained unmatched. This CDR3 region has 18 residues. Germline CDR1 reads GTSNPN; CDR2 reads SVGIG (reference sequence). This CDR3 reads CAWSGPLAGGGGSYEQYF. In nucleotides, the CDR3 is TGTGCCTGGAGTGGGCCGCTAGCGGGGGGCGGGGGCTCCTACGAGCAGTACTTC.

V usage is TRBV9 and J usage is TRBJ2-2; the D gene could be TRBD1 or TRBD2 (5 bases each). Looked up from germline, CDR1 is SGDLS and CDR2 is YYNGEE. V lost 7 bases, J lost 6 bases, and 19 bases lay in between. CDR3 length equals 15 residues. The CDR3, as DNA: TGTGCCAGCCAAAGGGGTGGCAAGAGGGCCGGGGAGCTGTTTTTT. It specifies CASQRGGKRAGELFF. The variable domain in full, completed from reference TRBV9 and TRBJ2-2, reads DSGVTQTPKHLITATGQRVTLRCSPRSGDLSVYWYQQSLDQGLQFLIQYYNGEERAKGNILERFSAQQFPDLHSELNLSSLELGDSALYFCASQRGGKRAGELFFGEGSRLTVL.

The V call is TRBV9, the J call TRBJ2-1, with D perhaps TRBD2 (5 bases). V shed 0 bases and J shed 4 bases, with 11 bases lying between them. The length of the CDR3 is 15 residues. Germline V gives CDR1 SGDLS, CDR2 YYNGEE. This CDR3 reads CASSVESGAYNEQFF. The CDR3 DNA reads TGTGCCAGCAGCGTAGAGAGCGGAGCTTACAATGAGCAGTTCTTC.

The chain combines TRBV7-9 with TRBJ2-5; D remains unclear. Deletions cut 1 base from V and 0 bases from J, with 9 bases between. The CDR3 has 15 residues. CDR1 and CDR2 (germline): SEHNR, FQNEAQ (reference sequence). CDR3 sequence: CASSLVRQDQETQYF. The CDR3 DNA sequence: TGTGCCAGCAGCTTAGTGAGGCAGGACCAAGAGACCCAGTACTTC.

V and J are TRBV27 and TRBJ2-2; the match to TRBD2 covers 14 bases. CDR1 is MNHEY and CDR2 is SMNVEV in the germline V gene (reference sequence). The CDR3 runs to 20 residues. The J segment lost 2 bases and the V segment lost 6 bases, leaving 14 bases of the junction unmatched. In DNA, the CDR3 is TGTGCCAGCAGAACCGACGGGACTAGCGGGAGTAGGGGAAACACCGGGGAGCTGTTTTTT. It translates to CASRTDGTSGSRGNTGELFF.

The rearrangement joins TRBV9 to TRBJ2-1; D tentatively reads TRBD1 or TRBD2 (5 bases each). This CDR3 comprises 16 residues. Trimming took 4 bases from V and 2 from J, leaving 16 bases between them. Germline CDR1 is SGDLS and CDR2 is YYNGEE. In DNA form, the CDR3 reads TGTGCCAGCAGCAAACGAGGGGCTAGCCCCTACAATGAGCAGTTCTTC. Protein: CASSKRGASPYNEQFF.

J is TRBJ2-3 and V is TRBV7-9; 8 bases align to TRBD2. V was clipped by 6 bases and J by 14 bases; unmatched bases: 7. CDR1 and CDR2 (germline): SEHNR, FQNEAQ (reference sequence). This CDR3 is built from 11 residues. CDR3 residues: CASSTGTSVYF. Here the CDR3 DNA reads TGTGCCAGCAGTACCGGGACTAGTGTGTATTTT.

This sequence joins TRBV29-1 and TRBJ2-1; TRBD2 matches 10 bases. The CDR3 length is 14 residues. Unmatched junction bases numbered 8, after V lost 7 bases and J lost 5 bases. The germline CDR1 and CDR2 sequences are SQVTM and ANQGSEA. The CDR3 sequence: CSGSLAGVNNEQFF. The CDR3 DNA follows: TGCAGCGGCTCTCTAGCGGGGGTGAACAATGAGCAGTTCTTC.

The chain combines TRBV7-3 with TRBJ2-2; D not resolved. The CDR3 spans 15 residues. Trimming left V 1 base short and J 2 bases short, with 8 bases between. CDR1 is SGHTA, CDR2 FQGTGA, per germline. The CDR3 sequence is CASSLKRYNTGELFF. Here the CDR3 DNA reads TGTGCCAGCAGCTTAAAAAGGTATAACACCGGGGAGCTGTTTTTT. The full variable domain, its missing parts supplied by reference TRBV7-3 and TRBJ2-2, is GAGVSQTPSNKVTEKGKYVELRCDPISGHTALYWYRQSLGQGPEFLIYFQGTGAADDSGLPNDRFFAVRPEGSVSTLKIQRTERGDSAVYLCASSLKRYNTGELFFGEGSRLTVL.

V usage is TRBV7-2 and J usage is TRBJ2-7; D may be TRBD1 or TRBD2 (6 bases each). The V gene lost 1 base and the J gene lost 3 bases, with 10 bases spanning the gap. The CDR3 loop spans 14 amino acids. CDR1 is SGHTA, CDR2 FQGNSA, per germline. CDR3 sequence (DNA): TGTGCCAGCAGCTTAGAGGAGGGGGTCTACGAGCAGTACTTC. Translated: CASSLEEGVYEQYF.

The V gene is TRBV4-2, the J gene TRBJ2-7, with D uncertain. V shed 0 bases and J shed 3 bases, with 9 bases lying between them. CDR1 is LGHNA and CDR2 is YNFKEQ in the germline V gene. The CDR3 totals 14 residues. The CDR3 reads CASSQERLVYEQYF. CDR3 in DNA: TGTGCCAGCAGCCAAGAAAGGCTTGTCTACGAGCAGTACTTC.

The chain combines TRBV27 with TRBJ2-2; TRBD1 is a possible D gene (5 bases). V was cut by 2 bases and J by 4 bases, with 14 bases left in between. The CDR3 loop spans 16 amino acids. Germline V gene sequence: CDR1 MNHEY, CDR2 SMNVEV (reference sequence). In DNA, the CDR3 is TGTGCCAGCAGTTTAAGGCAGGGATCGGGCACCGGGGAGCTGTTTTTT. It codes for CASSLRQGSGTGELFF.

The V gene is TRBV5-4, the J gene TRBJ2-7; D is unclear. The CDR3 contains 14 residues. Germline V gene sequence: CDR1 SGHNT, CDR2 YYREEE (reference sequence). V was cut by 0 bases and J by 4 bases, with 11 bases left in between. The CDR3 region has the DNA TGTGCCAGCAGCTTGGACCCACTGGCTTACGAGCAGTACTTC. The encoded protein is CASSLDPLAYEQYF.

The J gene is TRBJ2-5, the V gene TRBV7-9, with 11 bases identical to TRBD2. The germline V gene encodes CDR1 SEHNR and CDR2 FQNEAQ (reference sequence). Trimming took 0 bases from V and 2 from J; bases not matched to a gene: 2. The CDR3 totals 16 residues. DNA for the CDR3: TGTGCCAGCAGCTTAGCGCTAGCGGGGGGTCAAGAGACCCAGTACTTC. Amino acids: CASSLALAGGQETQYF.

The V and J genes are TRBV5-8 and TRBJ2-1, with a weak D call TRBD2 (6 bases). This CDR3 contains 13 residues. CDR1 and CDR2 from the germline V gene are SGHTS and YDEGEE. V gave up 1 base and J gave up 10 bases, with 12 bases separating them. CDR3 sequence reads: CASSLHIGGEQFF. CDR3 DNA: TGTGCCAGCAGCTTGCACATCGGAGGGGAGCAGTTCTTC.

This chain connects TRBV6-4 to TRBJ2-3; 7 bases are shared with TRBD1. This CDR3 has 16 residues. After removal of 4 bases from V and 6 bases from J, the junction contained 13 bases not matched to a gene. Germline CDR1 reads MRHNA; CDR2 reads SNTAGT. The CDR3 coding sequence is TGTGCCAGCAGTGCCCAGACAGGGATTGGGTACGATACGCAGTATTTT. Amino acids: CASSAQTGIGYDTQYF.

J is TRBJ2-5 and V is TRBV7-9; D is perhaps TRBD1 (5 bases). The CDR3 spans 14 residues. Germline V gene data show CDR1 as SEHNR and CDR2 as FQNEAQ (reference sequence). The V gene lost 5 bases and the J gene lost 2 bases, with 12 bases spanning the gap. CDR3 DNA: TGTGCCAGCAGCGTCAGGGTCAGTCAAGAGACCCAGTACTTC. Amino acid sequence: CASSVRVSQETQYF. The full variable domain, rest sourced from reference TRBV7-9 and TRBJ2-5, is DTGVSQNPRHKITKRGQNVTFRCDPISEHNRLYWYRQTLGQGPEFLTYFQNEAQLEKSRLLSDRFSAERPKGSFSTLEIQRTEQGDSAMYLCASSVRVSQETQYFGPGTRLLVL.

The chain couples TRBV13 to TRBJ2-7, with D possibly TRBD2 on 6 matching bases. Germline V gene data show CDR1 as PRHDT and CDR2 as FYEKMQ (reference sequence). The V and J ends lost 2 bases and 0 bases respectively, with 11 bases between them. The CDR3 spans 15 residues. CDR3 in amino acids: CASSLLARSSYEQYF. The CDR3 DNA reads TGTGCCAGCAGCTTACTAGCGAGGAGCTCCTACGAGCAGTACTTC. The variable domain in full, with the rest retrieved from reference TRBV13 and TRBJ2-7, is AAGVIQSPRHLIKEKRETATLKCYPIPRHDTVYWYQQGPGQDPQFLISFYEKMQSDKGSIPDRFSAQQFSDYHSELNMSSLELGDSALYFCASSLLARSSYEQYFGPGTRLTVT.

The chain is built from TRBV7-9 and TRBJ2-1; TRBD1 might be the D (5 bases). The germline V gene has CDR1 SEHNR and CDR2 FQNEAQ (reference sequence). The CDR3 spans 14 residues. V was pared by 1 base and J by 12 bases, with 16 bases between. The DNA of the CDR3 is TGTGCCAGCAGCTTAGAGGGGCAGGACGCCGTGCAGTTCTTC. Translating gives CASSLEGQDAVQFF.

The chain couples TRBV15 to TRBJ2-1, with TRBD2 matching over 10 bases. CDR1 is LNHNV and CDR2 is YYDKDF in the germline V gene (reference sequence). The CDR3 covers 15 residues. Trimming removed 6 bases from V and 6 bases from J; junction bases left unmatched: 8. The CDR3 region is CATSRGLASSNEQFF. In nucleotides, the CDR3 is TGTGCCACCAGTAGGGGACTAGCGTCTTCCAATGAGCAGTTCTTC.

This sequence joins TRBV30 and TRBJ2-7, with D possibly called TRBD1 or TRBD2 (5 bases each). Germline CDR1 and CDR2: GTSNPN and SVGIG (reference sequence). The CDR3 has 14 residues. V gave up 3 bases and J gave up 2 bases, with 14 bases separating them. CDR3 sequence: CAWRRGRDTYEQYF. As DNA, the CDR3 is TGTGCCTGGAGGAGGGGTCGGGATACCTACGAGCAGTACTTC. The variable domain in full, completed from reference TRBV30 and TRBJ2-7, reads SQTIHQWPATLVQPVGSPLSLECTVEGTSNPNLYWYRQAAGRGLQLLFYSVGIGQISSEVPQNLSASRPQDRQFILSSKKLLLSDSGFYLCAWRRGRDTYEQYFGPGTRLTVT.

The chain employs TRBV18 and TRBJ2-7; the match to TRBD1 covers 7 bases. The trim removed 4 bases at V and 0 bases at J, leaving 3 bases unmatched. The germline V gene has CDR1 KGHSH and CDR2 LQKENI. This CDR3 comprises 14 residues. The CDR3 loop is CASSRTGRSYEQYF. CDR3 nucleotides: TGTGCCAGCTCACGGACAGGCCGCTCCTACGAGCAGTACTTC.

This chain uses TRBV7-9 with TRBJ2-1, with 10 nucleotides matching TRBD1. J lost 6 bases, V lost 6 bases, and 5 bases had no gene match. The CDR3 is 14 amino acids. Germline V CDR1 and CDR2: SEHNR, FQNEAQ (reference sequence). The CDR3 loop reads CASREGQGFNEQFF. The DNA of the CDR3 is TGTGCCAGCAGAGAGGGACAGGGGTTCAATGAGCAGTTCTTC.

With respect to this clone: Other DNA sequences within the sample encode an identical CDR3. V and J are TRBV5-1 and TRBJ1-4; 8 nucleotides line up with TRBD1. CDR1 is SGHRS, CDR2 YFSETQ, per germline. The V and J ends lost 2 bases and 3 bases, in that order; junction bases with no gene match: 0. CDR3 length: 14 residues. CDR3 bases: TGCGCCAGCAGCTTACAGGGGGCTAATGAAAAACTGTTTTTT. Protein product: CASSLQGANEKLFF.

This chain links TRBV28 with TRBJ1-1; 9 bases map to TRBD1. Germline V gene data show CDR1 as MDHEN and CDR2 as SYDVKM. V gave up 1 base and J gave up 7 bases; unmatched junction bases: 13. There are 17 residues in the CDR3. In nucleotides, the CDR3 is TGTGCCAGCAGTTTATTTTCGGGACAGGGCTTGTGGGTTGAAGCTTTCTTT. This sequence encodes CASSLFSGQGLWVEAFF.